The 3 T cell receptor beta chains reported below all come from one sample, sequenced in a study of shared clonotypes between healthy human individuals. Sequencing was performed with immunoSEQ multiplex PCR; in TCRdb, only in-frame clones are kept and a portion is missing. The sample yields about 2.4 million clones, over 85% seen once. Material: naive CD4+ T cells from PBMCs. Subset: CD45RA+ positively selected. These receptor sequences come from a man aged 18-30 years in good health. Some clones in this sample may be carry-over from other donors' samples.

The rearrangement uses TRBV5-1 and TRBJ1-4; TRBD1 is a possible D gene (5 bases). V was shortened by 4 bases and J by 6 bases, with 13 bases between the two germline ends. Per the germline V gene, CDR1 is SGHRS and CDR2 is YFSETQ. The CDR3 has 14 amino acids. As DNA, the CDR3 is TGCGCCAGCAGCGTCCTAACGGGGGATGAAAAACTGTTTTTT. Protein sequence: CASSVLTGDEKLFF. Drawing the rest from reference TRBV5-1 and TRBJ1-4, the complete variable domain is KAGVTQTPRYLIKTRGQQVTLSCSPISGHRSVSWYQQTPGQGLQFLFEYFSETQRNKGNFPGRFSGRQFSNSRSEMNVSTLELGDSALYLCASSVLTGDEKLFFGSGTQLSVL.

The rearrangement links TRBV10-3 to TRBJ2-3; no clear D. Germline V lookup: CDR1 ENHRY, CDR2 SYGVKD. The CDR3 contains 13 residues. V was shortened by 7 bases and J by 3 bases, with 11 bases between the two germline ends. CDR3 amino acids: CAIKGQPTDTQYF. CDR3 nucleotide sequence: TGTGCCATCAAGGGCCAGCCAACAGATACGCAGTATTTT.

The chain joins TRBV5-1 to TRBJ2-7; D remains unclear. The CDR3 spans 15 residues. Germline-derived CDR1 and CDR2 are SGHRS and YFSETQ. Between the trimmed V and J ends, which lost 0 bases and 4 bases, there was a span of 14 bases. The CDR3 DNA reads TGCGCCAGCAGCTTGGGGGCCACCCCTACGTACGAGCAGTACTTC. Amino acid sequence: CASSLGATPTYEQYF.